The 22 T cell receptor beta chains reported below all come from one sample, sequenced in a study of response to subunit inactivated influenza vaccine. TCRdb called the RT-PCR reads again in MiXCR, with one record for every CDR3 protein. The sample holds roughly 500,000 distinct CDR3 sequences, about 17% seen once. The starting material was CD4+ T cells sorted from PBMCs, obtained approximately 25 months after vaccination. These receptors were obtained from a man between 50 and 75 years old who received an inactivated influenza vaccine.

This clonotype was recorded a few times. The chain is built from TRBV7-2 and TRBJ2-7, with D unclear. Trimming left V 6 bases short and J 7 bases short, with 19 bases between. Per the germline V gene, CDR1 is SGHTA and CDR2 is FQGNSA. The CDR3 totals 14 residues. Here the CDR3 reads CASRQTYNTEEQYF. The CDR3, as DNA: TGTGCCAGCAGACAAACCTACAACACGGAAGAGCAGTACTTC.

The rearrangement joins TRBV6-5 to TRBJ2-7; TRBD2 matches 13 bases. Losses at the gene ends were 4 bases for V and 3 bases for J; bases not matched to a gene: 6. Germline V gives CDR1 MNHEY, CDR2 SVGAGI. This CDR3 comprises 16 residues. The CDR3 bases are TGTGCCAGCAGTTCTATGGGACTAGCGGGACGCTACGAGCAGTACTTC. It encodes CASSSMGLAGRYEQYF.

Only a few counts were recorded for this clonotype. The chain recombines TRBV3-1 with TRBJ2-1, with a possible D match to TRBD1 (5 bases). The V end was cut by 1 base, the J end by 4 bases, with 17 bases between. The CDR3 covers 17 residues. Germline-derived CDR1 and CDR2 are LGHDT and YNNKEL (reference sequence). CDR3 in amino acids: CASSQVSLRGLYNEQFF. The CDR3 DNA reads as TGTGCCAGCAGCCAAGTGTCCTTAAGGGGCCTATACAATGAGCAGTTCTTC.

The chain uses TRBV20-1 and TRBJ2-2; weak D call: TRBD2 (6 bases). Trimming shortened V by 6 bases and J by 0 bases, and 14 bases separated the two germline ends. The CDR3 length is 15 residues. Germline CDR1 reads DFQATT; CDR2 reads SNEGSKA (reference sequence). The CDR3 is CSAKRAAPNTGELFF. DNA of the CDR3: TGCAGTGCCAAGCGGGCCGCCCCGAACACCGGGGAGCTGTTTTTT.

The genes are TRBV7-2 and TRBJ1-4; tentatively, D is TRBD1 (6 bases). V gave up 5 bases and J gave up 3 bases, with 13 bases separating them. This CDR3 has 15 residues. The germline CDR1 and CDR2 sequences are SGHTA and FQGNSA. This chain's CDR3 is CASSMRWGPNEKLFF. The CDR3 DNA reads TGTGCCAGCAGCATGCGGTGGGGGCCTAATGAAAAACTGTTTTTT.

V and J are TRBV6-1 and TRBJ2-3; 11 bases are a match to TRBD2. The CDR3 length is 20 residues. Unmatched junction bases numbered 16, after V lost 0 bases and J lost 5 bases. CDR1 and CDR2 from the germline V gene are MNHNS and SASEGT. This CDR3 reads CASSEAGTSGWVFMEDTQYF. Here the CDR3 DNA reads TGTGCCAGCAGTGAAGCCGGGACTAGCGGATGGGTTTTTATGGAAGATACGCAGTATTTT.

The chain joins TRBV6-1 to TRBJ2-3; D possibly matches TRBD1 or TRBD2 (5 bases each). Germline loops: CDR1 MNHNS, CDR2 SASEGT. The CDR3 is 16 residues long. V gave up 6 bases and J gave up 2 bases, with 18 bases separating them. The chain's CDR3 is CASRAGTLILTDTQYF. CDR3 DNA sequence: TGTGCCAGCAGGGCCGGGACCCTAATCCTCACAGATACGCAGTATTTT.

In its sample, this clonotype was seen a few times. The J gene is TRBJ2-5, the V gene TRBV5-1; unclear D gene. Trimming removed 4 bases from V and 0 bases from J, with 7 bases in between. The germline gives CDR1 SGHRS, CDR2 YFSETQ. The CDR3 spans 13 residues. In DNA, the CDR3 is TGCGCCAGCAGCGCCAGTAACCAAGAGACCCAGTACTTC. This gives the protein CASSASNQETQYF.

This chain connects TRBV7-7 to TRBJ2-1; 9 bases map to TRBD1. V dropped 5 bases and J dropped 7; count of bases not matched to a gene: 9. Germline-derived CDR1 and CDR2 are SSHAT and FNYEAQ (reference sequence). The length of the CDR3 is 15 residues. CDR3 sequence: CASSTGQGMGNEQFF. For the CDR3, the DNA is TGTGCCAGCAGCACCGGACAGGGGATGGGGAATGAGCAGTTCTTC.

This clonotype occurred a few times. This chain links TRBV12-3 or TRBV12-4 with TRBJ1-4, with D perhaps matching TRBD1 (5 bases). This CDR3 has 13 amino acids. V shed 7 bases and J shed 8 bases, with 14 bases lying between them. Here the CDR3 DNA reads TGTGCCAGCACCCGAGGGGTACCCGAAAAACTGTTTTTT. As protein: CASTRGVPEKLFF.

The V gene is TRBV11-2, the J gene TRBJ1-3; D remains unclear. CDR1 is SGHAT and CDR2 is FQNNGV in the germline V gene. Trimming cost V 3 bases and J 3 bases, with 9 bases left between them. The CDR3 is 14 residues long. Here the CDR3 reads CASSLETVGNTIYF. The CDR3 bases are TGTGCCAGCAGCTTGGAGACGGTTGGAAACACCATATATTTT.

V usage is TRBV19 and J usage is TRBJ1-5; 7 nucleotides agree with TRBD1. The CDR3 loop spans 19 amino acids. V was pared by 4 bases and J by 3 bases, with 18 bases of the junction left unmatched. CDR1 LNHDA and CDR2 SQIVND come from the germline V gene (reference sequence). The CDR3 here is CASSKGLFRDREFNQPQHF. For the CDR3, the DNA is TGTGCCAGTAGTAAAGGGCTGTTCCGGGACAGAGAGTTCAATCAGCCCCAGCATTTT.

This chain connects TRBV27 to TRBJ2-7, with TRBD2 matching over 13 bases. The ends lost 4 bases at V and 5 bases at J; junction bases unmatched: 11. Germline V CDR1 and CDR2: MNHEY, SMNVEV (reference sequence). The CDR3 loop spans 17 amino acids. The CDR3 nucleotides read TGTGCCAGCAGTTCTAATAAAGCGACTAGCGGGAGGAACGAGCAGTACTTC. Protein sequence: CASSSNKATSGRNEQYF.

This clonotype was recorded a few times. The rearrangement links TRBV12-3 or TRBV12-4 to TRBJ1-2; D perhaps matches TRBD1 (6 bases). The CDR3 loop spans 14 amino acids. Deletions cut 7 bases from V and 7 bases from J, with 19 bases between. Here the CDR3 DNA reads TGTGCCAGCACCAGAACTACAGGGAAGAGTGGCTACACCTTC. Its protein product is CASTRTTGKSGYTF.

The chain uses TRBV5-5 and TRBJ2-5; D is undetermined. Germline V gene sequence: CDR1 SGHKS, CDR2 YYEKEE (reference sequence). This CDR3 contains 13 residues. The germline V and J ends were trimmed by 4 bases and 3 bases, with 10 bases remaining between them. CDR3 nucleotide sequence: TGTGCCAGCAGCGTGGCGGCTAAAGAGACCCAGTACTTC. Its protein product is CASSVAAKETQYF.

The gene calls are TRBV24-1 and TRBJ2-5; D may be TRBD1 or TRBD2 (6 bases each). Trimming took 4 bases from V and 5 from J, leaving 28 bases between them. Looked up from germline, CDR1 is KGHDR and CDR2 is SFDVKD. CDR3 size: 19 residues. This chain's CDR3 is CATSDQTWAGHLTGETQYF. Here the CDR3 DNA reads TGTGCCACCAGTGACCAAACCTGGGCGGGACACCTAACGGGGGAGACCCAGTACTTC.

This clonotype was recorded a few times. The chain carries TRBV27 and TRBJ2-7, with TRBD2 as a possible D gene (6 bases). Germline V gene lookup returns CDR1 MNHEY and CDR2 SMNVEV (reference sequence). The CDR3 totals 14 residues. Trimming removed 2 bases at V and 4 bases at J, with 12 bases between. The CDR3 DNA follows: TGTGCCAGCAGTTTAGGCGGGGCTCGGTACGAGCAGTACTTC. Encoded protein: CASSLGGARYEQYF.

The chain employs TRBV2 and TRBJ1-2; 9 positions match TRBD1. The V gene end was trimmed by 5 bases and the J gene end by 3 bases; junction bases not matched to a gene: 10. The CDR3 extends over 16 amino acids. Germline lookup yields CDR1 SNHLY and CDR2 FYNNEI. CDR3 in amino acids: CASSLDRGGRDYGYTF. The CDR3 nucleotides read TGTGCCAGCAGTTTGGACAGGGGAGGGAGAGACTATGGCTACACCTTC.

This clonotype was counted ten times or more. The V gene is TRBV5-1, the J gene TRBJ2-5; 12 bases are a match to TRBD2. V was clipped by 3 bases and J by 4 bases; unmatched bases: 1. The CDR3 has 14 residues. In germline, CDR1 is SGHRS, CDR2 YFSETQ. The CDR3 DNA is TGCGCCAGCAGCTCGGGACTAGCGGGAGAGACCCAGTACTTC. Protein product: CASSSGLAGETQYF.

This rearrangement joins TRBV11-2 to TRBJ2-6; the D call may be TRBD1 or TRBD2 (5 bases each). This CDR3 spans 19 amino acids. V was clipped by 1 base and J by 0 bases, with 16 bases between them. CDR1 and CDR2 from the germline V gene are SGHAT and FQNNGV. CDR3 in DNA: TGTGCCAGCAGCTTAGGGAAGGGACCATTATACTCTGGGGCCAACGTCCTGACTTTC. Its protein product is CASSLGKGPLYSGANVLTF. The whole variable domain, remainder taken from reference TRBV11-2 and TRBJ2-6, is EAGVAQSPRYKIIEKRQSVAFWCNPISGHATLYWYQQILGQGPKLLIQFQNNGVVDDSQLPKDRFSAERLKGVDSTLKIQPAKLEDSAVYLCASSLGKGPLYSGANVLTFGAGSRLTVL.

The chain has TRBV28 and TRBJ2-7; TRBD1 matches 9 bases. CDR1 is MDHEN and CDR2 is SYDVKM in the germline V gene. The CDR3 contains 14 residues. V trimming: 6 bases; J trimming: 3 bases; junction bases outside the gene matches: 6. CDR3 residues: CASSPTGGHYEQYF. CDR3 bases: TGTGCCAGCAGCCCGACAGGGGGGCACTACGAGCAGTACTTC.

This clonotype was recorded a few times. The rearrangement links TRBV28 to TRBJ2-5; 13 bases map to TRBD2. Germline trimming cut 5 bases from V and 2 bases from J; bases unmatched to any gene: 14. Per germline, CDR1 MDHEN and CDR2 SYDVKM. CDR3 length: 19 residues. The CDR3 here is CASSRGELAGGPEQETQYF. The CDR3 nucleotides are TGTGCCAGCAGTCGGGGGGAACTAGCGGGAGGGCCGGAGCAAGAGACCCAGTACTTC.